What follows are 30 T cell receptor beta chains derived from one specimen sequenced in a study of STAT5B mutations in CD4+ large granular lymphocyte leukemia. The method was immunoSEQ multiplex PCR; TCRdb's version includes in-frame clones alone and lacks a portion of them. The sample lists 40,000 to 50,000 clones; 80% to 85% were seen once. The sequenced sample was CD4+ T cells from blood buffy coats. The receptor set was obtained from a human donor in good health.

In its sample, this clone was seen once. The genes are TRBV9 and TRBJ2-2; 10 bases match TRBD2. Germline CDR1 is SGDLS and CDR2 is YYNGEE. Unmatched junction bases numbered 3, after V lost 0 bases and J lost 4 bases. CDR3 length: 16 amino acids. CDR3 in DNA: TGTGCCAGCAGCGTAGCGAGCGGGGGGGCCACCGGGGAGCTGTTTTTT. Its protein is CASSVASGGATGELFF.

V and J are TRBV30 and TRBJ2-3; 8 bases align to TRBD1. Trimming took 8 bases from V and 5 from J; bases not matched to a gene: 9. Germline assignment: CDR1 GTSNPN and CDR2 SVGIG (reference sequence). The CDR3 spans 13 residues. CDR3 coding DNA: TGTGCCCGGTCGGGACAGGTGGTAGATACGCAGTATTTT. Encoded protein: CARSGQVVDTQYF.

The chain couples TRBV29-1 to TRBJ1-1, with D possibly being TRBD1 (5 bases). V dropped 8 bases and J dropped 5 bases, with 15 bases sitting between them. This CDR3 is built from 12 residues. Germline V gene data show CDR1 as SQVTM and CDR2 as ANQGSEA. The CDR3 DNA follows: TGCAGCTCTGGACAACGAGGAACTGAAGCTTTCTTT. Translated, it gives CSSGQRGTEAFF.

The chain has TRBV9 and TRBJ2-7; D perhaps matches TRBD1 (5 bases). Germline CDR1 is SGDLS and CDR2 is YYNGEE. V lost 2 bases and J lost 3, with 15 bases in between. The CDR3 sequence is 15 residues long. The CDR3 nucleotides read TGTGCCAGCAGCGTCGAGGTAGGGCAGGGCTACGAGCAGTACTTC. This sequence encodes CASSVEVGQGYEQYF.

This clone occurred a few times. The chain links TRBV5-1 to TRBJ2-4; possibly TRBD2 for D (5 bases). Germline V gives CDR1 SGHRS, CDR2 YFSETQ. This CDR3 comprises 12 residues. V was trimmed by 2 bases and J by 11 bases, leaving 11 bases between them. The CDR3 DNA reads as TGCGCCAGCAGCTTTCCGGGGAGCGTTCAGTACTTC. This codes for CASSFPGSVQYF.

V and J are TRBV7-7 and TRBJ2-5; 11 nucleotides align to TRBD1. Matching the DNA end better, TRBJ2-7 makes the J call doubtful. CDR3 length: 16 residues. Germline values: CDR1 SSHAT, CDR2 FNYEAQ (reference sequence). The CDR3 DNA is TGTGCCAGCAGCTGGACGGACAGGGGGCTTTCCTACGAGCAGTACTTC. Translating gives CASSWTDRGLSYEQYF.

The chain carries TRBV5-1 and TRBJ1-4; tentatively, D is TRBD1 (5 bases). Trimming took 1 base from V and 7 from J, leaving 11 bases between them. The CDR3 spans 14 residues. Germline V gene data show CDR1 as SGHRS and CDR2 as YFSETQ. This chain's CDR3 is CASSLRQGAEKLFF. CDR3 in DNA: TGCGCCAGCAGCTTGCGTCAGGGAGCTGAAAAACTGTTTTTT.

The chain recombines TRBV5-1 with TRBJ2-7; 9 bases map to TRBD1. This CDR3 contains 14 residues. Germline V gene sequence: CDR1 SGHRS, CDR2 YFSETQ. With V trimmed by 6 bases and J by 2 bases, 6 bases remained unmatched. CDR3 loop: CASKFGTGTYEQYF. CDR3 in DNA: TGCGCCAGCAAATTCGGGACAGGGACCTACGAGCAGTACTTC.

The chain employs TRBV9 and TRBJ2-5, with 11 positions matching TRBD2. The V segment lost 0 bases and the J segment 5 bases; nucleotides outside the gene matches: 6. This CDR3 spans 16 amino acids. Looked up from germline, CDR1 is SGDLS and CDR2 is YYNGEE. The CDR3 loop is CASSVDLAGGQETQYF. In nucleotides, the CDR3 is TGTGCCAGCAGCGTAGATTTAGCGGGGGGGCAGGAGACCCAGTACTTC.

This chain links TRBV10-3 with TRBJ1-1; D is unclear. V lost 3 bases and J 3 bases, leaving 8 bases between the germline ends. Germline-derived CDR1 and CDR2 are ENHRY and SYGVKD. There are 13 residues in the CDR3. CDR3 DNA sequence: TGTGCCATCAGTGACTCGAGGGACACTGAAGCTTTCTTT. This gives the protein CAISDSRDTEAFF.

This clone showed up just once. The chain uses TRBV14 and TRBJ1-4; a possible D gene is TRBD1 (6 bases). The V end was cut by 0 bases, the J end by 5 bases, with 10 bases between. The CDR3 has 15 amino acids. CDR1 is SGHDN and CDR2 is FVKESK in the germline V gene. CDR3 region: CASSQDPRGNEKLFF. The CDR3 DNA reads as TGTGCCAGCAGCCAAGACCCCAGGGGAAATGAAAAACTGTTTTTT.

Only one count was recorded for this clone. This chain uses TRBV5-4 with TRBJ2-5; 8 positions agree with TRBD2. Matching the DNA end better, TRBJ2-7 makes the J call doubtful. Germline loops: CDR1 SGHNT, CDR2 YYREEE (reference sequence). The CDR3 runs 16 residues. The CDR3 sequence: CASSLVWRGEPYEQYF. CDR3 DNA: TGTGCCAGCAGCTTGGTTTGGCGGGGGGAACCTTACGAGCAGTACTTC.

The V and J genes are TRBV9 and TRBJ2-1; 14 bases match TRBD2. V lost 5 bases to trimming and J lost 7 bases; unmatched junction nucleotides: 11. The germline gives CDR1 SGDLS, CDR2 YYNGEE. CDR3 size: 17 residues. CDR3 coding DNA: TGTGCCAGCAGTGGGGGACTAGCGGGAGTCCGTCGGAATGAGCAGTTCTTC. Its translation is CASSGGLAGVRRNEQFF. Full variable domain (outside the CDR3, taken from reference TRBV9 and TRBJ2-1): DSGVTQTPKHLITATGQRVTLRCSPRSGDLSVYWYQQSLDQGLQFLIQYYNGEERAKGNILERFSAQQFPDLHSELNLSSLELGDSALYFCASSGGLAGVRRNEQFFGPGTRLTVL.

This clone was seen just once. The chain employs TRBV2 and TRBJ1-4; D is perhaps TRBD1 (5 bases). V was trimmed by 5 bases and J by 3 bases, leaving 10 bases between them. Germline lookup yields CDR1 SNHLY and CDR2 FYNNEI. This CDR3 has 14 residues. CDR3 amino acids: CASSRQPPNEKLFF. CDR3 DNA: TGTGCCAGCAGTCGACAGCCTCCTAATGAAAAACTGTTTTTT. Together with reference TRBV2 and TRBJ1-4, the CDR3 gives the full variable domain: EPEVTQTPSHQVTQMGQEVILRCVPISNHLYFYWYRQILGQKVEFLVSFYNNEISEKSEIFDDQFSVERPDGSNFTLKIRSTKLEDSAMYFCASSRQPPNEKLFFGSGTQLSVL.

The rearrangement joins TRBV30 to TRBJ2-2; D possibly matches TRBD1 or TRBD2 (5 bases each). The germline V gene has CDR1 GTSNPN and CDR2 SVGIG (reference sequence). Trimming left V 3 bases short and J 5 bases short, with 10 bases between. This CDR3 has 13 residues. In nucleotides, the CDR3 is TGTGCCTGGAGGGACTCAGGGACCGGGGAGCTGTTTTTT. The encoded protein is CAWRDSGTGELFF.

V is TRBV5-5 and J is TRBJ2-2, with D unresolved. CDR1 SGHKS and CDR2 YYEKEE come from the germline V gene (reference sequence). Trimming removed 4 bases at V and 5 bases at J, with 6 bases between. This CDR3 contains 12 residues. The CDR3: CASSQSTGELFF. Written as DNA, the CDR3 is TGTGCCAGCAGCCAGTCAACCGGGGAGCTGTTTTTT.

The chain carries TRBV11-1 and TRBJ2-6; D is perhaps TRBD1 (6 bases). The CDR3 consists of 16 residues. Germline-derived CDR1 and CDR2 are SGHAT and FQDESV (reference sequence). V shed 3 bases and J shed 2 bases, with 11 bases lying between them. The CDR3 region has the DNA TGTGCCAGCAGCTTCCCCTGGGGGCCTGGGGCCAACGTCCTGACTTTC. The encoded protein is CASSFPWGPGANVLTF.

The chain uses TRBV10-3 and TRBJ1-5; a possible D gene is TRBD1 (6 bases). CDR1 is ENHRY and CDR2 is SYGVKD in the germline V gene. The CDR3 contains 14 residues. The V gene lost 10 bases and the J gene lost 11 bases, with 24 bases spanning the gap. The CDR3 nucleotides read TGTGCCACCGGGAGTGGGGGGGGCCGGGTGGCCCAGCATTTT. It translates to CATGSGGGRVAQHF.

The J gene is TRBJ1-1, the V gene TRBV7-9; D unresolved. Trimming cost V 5 bases and J 1 base, with 14 bases left between them. The germline V gene encodes CDR1 SEHNR and CDR2 FQNEAQ (reference sequence). The CDR3 is made up of 15 amino acids. CDR3: CASSPNGQTNTEAFF. The CDR3 nucleotides are TGTGCCAGCAGCCCAAACGGTCAGACGAACACTGAAGCTTTCTTT.

This clone showed up just a few times. The chain links TRBV4-1 to TRBJ1-2; the match to TRBD1 covers 12 bases. The V segment lost 1 base and the J segment 2 bases; nucleotides outside the gene matches: 5. Germline lookup yields CDR1 MGHRA and CDR2 YSYEKL. The CDR3 totals 17 residues. DNA of the CDR3: TGCGCCAGCAGCCAAGGGGGACAGGGGGCGCGGAACTATGGCTACACCTTC. The encoded protein is CASSQGGQGARNYGYTF.

V gene TRBV30 combines with J gene TRBJ2-5; D may be TRBD1 (6 bases). CDR3 length: 13 amino acids. Trimming took 2 bases from V and 5 from J, leaving 12 bases between them. Germline loops: CDR1 GTSNPN, CDR2 SVGIG (reference sequence). As DNA, the CDR3 is TGTGCCTGGAGTCACAGGGTTGGGGAGACCCAGTACTTC. Its protein product is CAWSHRVGETQYF.

V and J are TRBV14 and TRBJ2-7, with a weak D call TRBD2 (6 bases). The CDR3 runs to 13 residues. Between the trimmed V and J ends, which lost 0 bases and 9 bases, there was a span of 12 bases. CDR1 and CDR2 (germline): SGHDN, FVKESK. For the CDR3, the DNA is TGTGCCAGCAGCCAAGACATGGAGGGTACGCAGTACTTC. It is translated as CASSQDMEGTQYF.

The V gene is TRBV9, the J gene TRBJ1-1; 8 nucleotides agree with TRBD1. After removal of 6 bases from V and 7 bases from J, the junction contained 11 bases not matched to a gene. Germline CDR1 reads SGDLS; CDR2 reads YYNGEE. The CDR3 spans 14 residues. The CDR3 reads CASNPGTGFVEAFF. DNA for the CDR3: TGTGCCAGCAACCCCGGGACAGGCTTCGTTGAAGCTTTCTTT.

The gene calls are TRBV28 and TRBJ1-2; D is possibly TRBD1 (5 bases). The CDR3 length is 13 residues. CDR1 and CDR2 from the germline V gene are MDHEN and SYDVKM. V was pared by 3 bases and J by 7 bases, with 12 bases between. In nucleotides, the CDR3 is TGTGCCAGCAGTTTGGGGACTGAACTTGGCTACACCTTC. Protein product: CASSLGTELGYTF.

This clone was seen only once. V and J are TRBV10-2 and TRBJ2-7, with 7 bases fitting TRBD2. Trimming took 3 bases from V and 3 from J; bases not matched to a gene: 8. The CDR3 length is 15 residues. The V gene's germline CDR1 is WSHSY and CDR2 SAAADI. The CDR3 bases are TGCGCCAGCAGTGAACCGGGACTAATCCACTACGAGCAGTACTTC. Amino acid sequence: CASSEPGLIHYEQYF.

The V gene is TRBV6-1, the J gene TRBJ1-5, with 9 nucleotides matching TRBD1. The V gene's germline CDR1 is MNHNS and CDR2 SASEGT. The CDR3 extends over 15 amino acids. Losses at the gene ends were 5 bases for V and 7 bases for J; bases not matched to a gene: 9. The CDR3 sequence is CASSSQGAEGQPQHF. CDR3 nucleotides: TGTGCCAGCAGTTCACAGGGGGCTGAAGGGCAGCCCCAGCATTTT.

The chain joins TRBV7-9 to TRBJ2-5; 7 bases line up with TRBD1. Germline V gives CDR1 SEHNR, CDR2 FQNEAQ (reference sequence). The CDR3 sequence is 15 residues long. V gave up 2 bases and J gave up 2 bases; unmatched junction bases: 5. The CDR3 spells CASSLLETGQETQYF. CDR3 sequence (DNA): TGTGCCAGCAGCTTACTGGAGACAGGGCAAGAGACCCAGTACTTC.

The chain has TRBV6-5 and TRBJ2-1; tentatively, D is TRBD1 or TRBD2 (5 bases each). In germline, CDR1 is MNHEY, CDR2 SVGAGI. V lost 5 bases and J 7 bases, leaving 15 bases between the germline ends. This CDR3 has 14 amino acids. In DNA, the CDR3 is TGTGCCAGCAGTCCACGGGGCAATTGGAATGAGCAGTTCTTC. As protein: CASSPRGNWNEQFF.

This clone has more than one count but fewer than ten. The V and J genes are TRBV5-4 and TRBJ1-2; D might be TRBD1 (5 bases). CDR1 is SGHNT, CDR2 YYREEE, per germline (reference sequence). With 3 bases removed from V and 0 bases from J, the gap between germline ends came to 12 bases. The CDR3 covers 15 residues. The CDR3 sequence is CASSSADTSNYGYTF. DNA for the CDR3: TGTGCCAGCAGCTCGGCGGACACATCTAACTATGGCTACACCTTC. The full variable domain, with the rest looked up from reference TRBV5-4 and TRBJ1-2, is ETGVTQSPTHLIKTRGQQVTLRCSSQSGHNTVSWYQQALGQGPQFIFQYYREEENGRGNFPPRFSGLQFPNYSSELNVNALELDDSALYLCASSSADTSNYGYTFGSGTRLTVV.

V usage is TRBV4-1 and J usage is TRBJ1-6; no clear D gene. V lost 1 base and J 7 bases, leaving 14 bases between the germline ends. The germline V gene has CDR1 MGHRA and CDR2 YSYEKL. This CDR3 has 16 amino acids. DNA of the CDR3: TGCGCCAGCAGCCAAGGCGAATCGGTGGGAAATTCACCCCTCCACTTT. Its protein is CASSQGESVGNSPLHF.